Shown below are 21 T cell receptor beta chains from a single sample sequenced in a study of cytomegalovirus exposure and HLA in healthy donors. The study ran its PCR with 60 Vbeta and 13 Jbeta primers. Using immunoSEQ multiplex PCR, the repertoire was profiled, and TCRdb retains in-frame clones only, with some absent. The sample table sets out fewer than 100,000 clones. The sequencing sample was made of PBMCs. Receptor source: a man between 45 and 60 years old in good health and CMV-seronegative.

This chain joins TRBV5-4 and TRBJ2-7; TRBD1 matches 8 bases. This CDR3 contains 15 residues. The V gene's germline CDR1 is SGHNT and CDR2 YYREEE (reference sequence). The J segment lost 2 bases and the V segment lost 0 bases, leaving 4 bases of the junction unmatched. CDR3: CASSLGQGRTYEQYF. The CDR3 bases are TGTGCCAGCAGCTTGGGACAGGGGAGAACCTACGAGCAGTACTTC.

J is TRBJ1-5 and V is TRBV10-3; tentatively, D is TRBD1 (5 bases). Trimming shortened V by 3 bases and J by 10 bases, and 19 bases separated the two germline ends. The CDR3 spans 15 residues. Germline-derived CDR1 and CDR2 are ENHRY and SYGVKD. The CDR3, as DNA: TGTGCCATCAGTGAAAACCTCGGGGGAGTTGGACCCCAGCATTTT. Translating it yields CAISENLGGVGPQHF.

CDR3 residues: CASSLMAGFTDTQYF. The CDR3 DNA reads TGTGCCAGCAGTTTAATGGCAGGGTTTACAGATACGCAGTATTTT. This chain links TRBV28 with TRBJ2-3; tentatively, D is TRBD1 (5 bases). Germline values: CDR1 MDHEN, CDR2 SYDVKM. The ends were cut back, 2 bases at V and 3 bases at J, with 12 bases in the middle. The CDR3 consists of 15 residues.

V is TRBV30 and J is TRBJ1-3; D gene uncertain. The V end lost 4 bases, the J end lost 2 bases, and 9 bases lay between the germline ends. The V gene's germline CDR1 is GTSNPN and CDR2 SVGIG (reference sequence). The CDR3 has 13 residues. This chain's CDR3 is CAWKRGAGNTIYF. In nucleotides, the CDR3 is TGTGCCTGGAAACGGGGAGCTGGAAACACCATATATTTT.

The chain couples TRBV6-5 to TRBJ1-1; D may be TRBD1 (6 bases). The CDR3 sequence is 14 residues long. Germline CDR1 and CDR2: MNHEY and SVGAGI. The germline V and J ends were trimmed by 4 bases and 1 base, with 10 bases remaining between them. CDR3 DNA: TGTGCCAGCAGTTCCATACAGGGGAACACTGAAGCTTTCTTT. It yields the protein CASSSIQGNTEAFF.

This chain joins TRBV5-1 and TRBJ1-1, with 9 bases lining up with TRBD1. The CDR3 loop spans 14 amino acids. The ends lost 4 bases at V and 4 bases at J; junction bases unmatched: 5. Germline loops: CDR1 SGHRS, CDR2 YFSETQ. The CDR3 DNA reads TGCGCCAGCAGCCTGGGACAGGGTCGCACTGAAGCTTTCTTT. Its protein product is CASSLGQGRTEAFF.

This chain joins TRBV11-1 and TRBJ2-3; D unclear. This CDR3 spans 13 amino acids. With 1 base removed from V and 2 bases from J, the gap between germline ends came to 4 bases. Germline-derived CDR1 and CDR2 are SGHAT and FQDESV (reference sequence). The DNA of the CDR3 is TGTGCCAGCAGCTTAGATTACACAGATACGCAGTATTTT. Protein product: CASSLDYTDTQYF.

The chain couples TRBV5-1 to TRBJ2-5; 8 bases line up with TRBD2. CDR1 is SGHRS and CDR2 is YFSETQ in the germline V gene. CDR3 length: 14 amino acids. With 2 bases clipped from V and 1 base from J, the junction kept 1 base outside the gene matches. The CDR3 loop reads CASSFGTSQETQYF. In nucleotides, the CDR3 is TGCGCCAGCAGCTTCGGGACTAGCCAAGAGACCCAGTACTTC.

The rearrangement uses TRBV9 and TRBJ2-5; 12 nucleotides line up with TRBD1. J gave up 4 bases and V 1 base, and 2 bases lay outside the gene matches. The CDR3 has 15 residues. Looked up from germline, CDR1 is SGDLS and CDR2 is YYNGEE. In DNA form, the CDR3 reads TGTGCCAGCAGCGTAACGGGACAGGGGGCAGAGACCCAGTACTTC. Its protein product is CASSVTGQGAETQYF.

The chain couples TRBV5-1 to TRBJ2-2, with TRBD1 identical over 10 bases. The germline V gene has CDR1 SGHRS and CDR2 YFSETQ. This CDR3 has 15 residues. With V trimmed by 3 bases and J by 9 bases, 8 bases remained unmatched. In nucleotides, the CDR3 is TGCGCCAGCAGCTCACCGGGACAGGGGACGAGGGAGCTGTTTTTT. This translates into CASSSPGQGTRELFF. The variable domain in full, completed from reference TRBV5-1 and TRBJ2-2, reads KAGVTQTPRYLIKTRGQQVTLSCSPISGHRSVSWYQQTPGQGLQFLFEYFSETQRNKGNFPGRFSGRQFSNSRSEMNVSTLELGDSALYLCASSSPGQGTRELFFGEGSRLTVL.

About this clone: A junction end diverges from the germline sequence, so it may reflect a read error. The CDR3, as DNA: TGCAGTGCTAGAGTTACTATCCCTTATGATTTT. The encoded protein is CSARVTIPYDF. This sequence joins TRBV20-1 and TRBJ2-3; D is unresolved. This CDR3 comprises 11 residues. Germline lookup yields CDR1 DFQATT and CDR2 SNEGSKA (reference sequence).

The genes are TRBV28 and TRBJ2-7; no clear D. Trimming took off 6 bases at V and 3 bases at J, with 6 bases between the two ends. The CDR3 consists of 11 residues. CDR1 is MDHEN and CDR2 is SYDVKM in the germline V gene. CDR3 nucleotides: TGTGCCAGCAGCCCCCGCTACGAGCAGTACTTC. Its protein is CASSPRYEQYF.

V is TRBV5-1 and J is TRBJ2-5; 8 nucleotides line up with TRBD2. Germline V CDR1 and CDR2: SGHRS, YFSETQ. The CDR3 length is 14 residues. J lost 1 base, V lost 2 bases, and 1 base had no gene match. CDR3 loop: CASSFGGVQETQYF. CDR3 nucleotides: TGCGCCAGCAGCTTCGGGGGGGTCCAAGAGACCCAGTACTTC.

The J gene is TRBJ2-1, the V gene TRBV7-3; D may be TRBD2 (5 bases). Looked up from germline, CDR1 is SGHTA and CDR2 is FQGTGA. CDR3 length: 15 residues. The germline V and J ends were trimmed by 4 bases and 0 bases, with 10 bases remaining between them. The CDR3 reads CASSSQGSSYNEQFF. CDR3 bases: TGTGCCAGCAGCTCGCAAGGGAGCTCCTACAATGAGCAGTTCTTC.

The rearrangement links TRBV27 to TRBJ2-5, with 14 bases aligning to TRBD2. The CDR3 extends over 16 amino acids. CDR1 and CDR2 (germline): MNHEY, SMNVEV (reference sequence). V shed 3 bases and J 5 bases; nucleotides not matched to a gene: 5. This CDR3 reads CASSFGTSGGRETQYF. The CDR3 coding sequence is TGTGCCAGCAGTTTCGGGACTAGCGGGGGCCGGGAGACCCAGTACTTC.

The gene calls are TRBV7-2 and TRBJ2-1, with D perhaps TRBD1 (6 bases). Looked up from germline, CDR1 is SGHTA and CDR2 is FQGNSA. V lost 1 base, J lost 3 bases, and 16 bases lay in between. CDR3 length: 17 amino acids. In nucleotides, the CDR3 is TGTGCCAGCAGCTTAGATCGTCGGGGACAAATCTACAATGAGCAGTTCTTC. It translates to CASSLDRRGQIYNEQFF.

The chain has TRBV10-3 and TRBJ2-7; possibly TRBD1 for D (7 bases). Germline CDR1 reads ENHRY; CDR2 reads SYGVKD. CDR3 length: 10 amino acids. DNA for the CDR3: TGTGGGTCAGGGGGGTACGAGCAGTACTTC. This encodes CGSGGYEQYF.

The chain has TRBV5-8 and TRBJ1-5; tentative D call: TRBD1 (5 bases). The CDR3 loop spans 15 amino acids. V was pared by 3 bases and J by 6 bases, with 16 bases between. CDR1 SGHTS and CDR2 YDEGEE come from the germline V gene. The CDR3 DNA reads TGTGCCAGCAGCTCCGTAGGACAAGGTTTTCAGCCCCAGCATTTT. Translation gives CASSSVGQGFQPQHF.

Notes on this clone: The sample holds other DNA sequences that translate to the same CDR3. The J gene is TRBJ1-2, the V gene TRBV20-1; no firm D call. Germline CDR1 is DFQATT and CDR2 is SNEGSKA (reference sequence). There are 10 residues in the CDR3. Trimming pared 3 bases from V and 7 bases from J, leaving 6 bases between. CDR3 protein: CSASSSGYTF. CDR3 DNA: TGCAGTGCTAGTAGTAGTGGCTACACCTTC.

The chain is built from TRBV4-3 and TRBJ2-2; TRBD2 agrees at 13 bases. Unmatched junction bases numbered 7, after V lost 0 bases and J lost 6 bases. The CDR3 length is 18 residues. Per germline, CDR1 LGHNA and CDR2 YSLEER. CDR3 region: CASSQETTGLAGAGELFF. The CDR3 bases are TGCGCCAGCAGCCAAGAAACAACTGGACTAGCGGGGGCCGGGGAGCTGTTTTTT.

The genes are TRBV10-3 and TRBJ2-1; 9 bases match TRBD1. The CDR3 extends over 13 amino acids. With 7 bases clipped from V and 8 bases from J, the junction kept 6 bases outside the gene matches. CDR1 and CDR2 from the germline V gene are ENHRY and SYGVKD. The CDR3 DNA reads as TGTGCCATCATGGGGACAGGGACGGATGAGCAGTTCTTC. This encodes CAIMGTGTDEQFF.